This T cell receptor (beta chain) came from a study of chemoradiotherapy in HPV16-positive cancers. Background on the study: A couple of HPV16-positive patients' cells yielded candidate HPV-specific clones and common motifs.

Broader study findings: Better recurrence-free survival went with HPV-responsive T-cell expansion in HPV16-positive patients. Candidate HPV-specific clones and E7-related TCR motifs grew in tumor during treatment.

TCRdb's copy holds only in-frame clones and misses some; the assay was immunoSEQ multiplex PCR. The table records under 40,000 clones, 70% to 90% of them present only once. Remarks on this clone: The antigen remains undetermined.

The input for sequencing was blood, taken from a patient who underwent chemoradiotherapy. The origin of this receptor is a human donor with HPV-associated anogenital cancer.

This CDR3 reads CSVDDRGHTEAFF. CDR3 nucleotide sequence: TGCAGCGTCGACGACAGGGGACACACTGAAGCTTTCTTT. The genes are TRBV29-1 and TRBJ1-1; 8 positions match TRBD1. This CDR3 region has 13 residues. Per the germline V gene, CDR1 is SQVTM and CDR2 is ANQGSEA. V lost 6 bases to trimming and J lost 3 bases; unmatched junction nucleotides: 6.